One and the same sample provided the 30 T cell receptor beta chains below, sequenced in a study of OX40 agonist ivuxolimab in advanced cancers. The assay was immunoSEQ multiplex PCR, and TCRdb's table has in-frame clones only and misses some. Altogether 50,000 to 75,000 clones are present, 92% being singletons, with the ten largest covering 0.62%. Sequencing was performed on CD4+ or CD8+ T cells sorted from blood, taken in a trial of the OX40 agonist ivuxolimab. These receptors all come from an adult with an advanced solid tumor such as melanoma, head and neck, liver or kidney cancer.

V is TRBV2 and J is TRBJ2-3; no definite D call. V lost 5 bases and J 2 bases, leaving 8 bases between the germline ends. There are 13 residues in the CDR3. Germline CDR1 reads SNHLY; CDR2 reads FYNNEI. CDR3: CASSSPITDTQYF. CDR3 nucleotides: TGTGCCAGCAGTTCCCCGATCACAGATACGCAGTATTTT. The full variable domain, with the rest looked up from reference TRBV2 and TRBJ2-3, is EPEVTQTPSHQVTQMGQEVILRCVPISNHLYFYWYRQILGQKVEFLVSFYNNEISEKSEIFDDQFSVERPDGSNFTLKIRSTKLEDSAMYFCASSSPITDTQYFGPGTRLTVL.

This clone has only one observation. The J gene is TRBJ2-1, the V gene TRBV10-3, with D tentatively TRBD2 (6 bases). V dropped 0 bases and J dropped 0 bases, with 9 bases sitting between them. The CDR3 length is 16 residues. The V gene's germline CDR1 is ENHRY and CDR2 SYGVKD. The CDR3 nucleotides read TGTGCCATCAGTGAGTCGGGGGGAACCTCCTACAATGAGCAGTTCTTC. Encoded protein: CAISESGGTSYNEQFF.

Points on this clone: Other DNA sequences from this sample encode an identical CDR3 as well. The chain employs TRBV5-1 and TRBJ2-2; D is perhaps TRBD1 or TRBD2 (5 bases each). The length of the CDR3 is 16 residues. The V gene's germline CDR1 is SGHRS and CDR2 YFSETQ. Trimming took 0 bases from V and 0 from J, leaving 9 bases between them. The CDR3 DNA follows: TGCGCCAGCAGCTTGGGGCAGGGACCGAACACCGGGGAGCTGTTTTTT. Translating it yields CASSLGQGPNTGELFF. Using reference TRBV5-1 and TRBJ2-2 for the parts outside the CDR3, the full variable domain is KAGVTQTPRYLIKTRGQQVTLSCSPISGHRSVSWYQQTPGQGLQFLFEYFSETQRNKGNFPGRFSGRQFSNSRSEMNVSTLELGDSALYLCASSLGQGPNTGELFFGEGSRLTVL.

This clone occurred a few times. This chain connects TRBV30 to TRBJ1-1; D perhaps matches TRBD1 (6 bases). Germline-derived CDR1 and CDR2 are GTSNPN and SVGIG (reference sequence). Deletions cut 7 bases from V and 3 bases from J, with 12 bases between. The CDR3 has 12 amino acids. The DNA of the CDR3 is TGTGCCTCAGACAGGTCGCACACTGAAGCTTTCTTT. Protein product: CASDRSHTEAFF.

This chain joins TRBV18 and TRBJ2-3; a possible D gene is TRBD2 (8 bases). The CDR3 spans 15 residues. Trimming left V 8 bases short and J 3 bases short, with 18 bases between. Germline CDR1 is KGHSH and CDR2 is LQKENI. CDR3 sequence: CASPRDSGGTDTQYF. The CDR3 bases are TGTGCCAGCCCCCGGGACAGCGGGGGAACAGATACGCAGTATTTT.

The chain has TRBV6-4 and TRBJ2-5, with D possibly being TRBD1 (6 bases). The V and J ends lost 6 bases and 0 bases respectively, with 17 bases between them. Germline assignment: CDR1 MRHNA and CDR2 SNTAGT. The CDR3 spans 16 residues. CDR3 sequence (DNA): TGTGCCAGCAGCCTCCTGGGGGCCCCCCACCAAGAGACCCAGTACTTC. This gives the protein CASSLLGAPHQETQYF.

This clone has just one count. The CDR3 region has the DNA TGCAGCGCCTCCCGGGACAAAGATTACAATGAGCAGTTCTTC. Protein product: CSASRDKDYNEQFF. V usage is TRBV29-1 and J usage is TRBJ2-1; maybe TRBD1 (6 bases). Germline lookup yields CDR1 SQVTM and CDR2 ANQGSEA. The CDR3 has 14 amino acids. V dropped 7 bases and J dropped 4 bases, with 17 bases sitting between them.

This clone was seen a handful of times. The genes are TRBV30 and TRBJ1-5; 10 bases map to TRBD1. The trim removed 5 bases at V and 2 bases at J, leaving 0 bases unmatched. From germline, CDR1 is GTSNPN and CDR2 SVGIG (reference sequence). The CDR3 covers 13 residues. The chain's CDR3 is CAWGTGGNQPQHF. In nucleotides, the CDR3 is TGTGCCTGGGGGACAGGGGGCAATCAGCCCCAGCATTTT.

The chain employs TRBV6-1 and TRBJ2-3; no definite D call. Trimming removed 5 bases from V and 6 bases from J, with 6 bases in between. Germline V gene lookup returns CDR1 MNHNS and CDR2 SASEGT. The CDR3 sequence is 11 residues long. This CDR3 is CASSLVDTQYF. The CDR3, as DNA: TGTGCCAGCAGTCTGGTTGATACGCAGTATTTT.

V and J are TRBV7-9 and TRBJ1-1, with a tentative D call TRBD1 (6 bases). CDR1 SEHNR and CDR2 FQNEAQ come from the germline V gene (reference sequence). With 1 base removed from V and 3 bases from J, the gap between germline ends came to 12 bases. This CDR3 region has 15 residues. The CDR3 loop reads CASSLVGQKDTEAFF. CDR3 DNA: TGTGCCAGCAGCTTAGTGGGACAAAAGGACACTGAAGCTTTCTTT.

The V gene is TRBV5-4, the J gene TRBJ2-1; 7 nucleotides match TRBD2. V lost 1 base to trimming and J lost 3 bases; unmatched junction nucleotides: 4. The CDR3 length is 15 residues. From germline, CDR1 is SGHNT and CDR2 YYREEE (reference sequence). In DNA form, the CDR3 reads TGTGCCAGCAGCTTGTCTGCGGGGGACTACAATGAGCAGTTCTTC. This sequence encodes CASSLSAGDYNEQFF.

The gene calls are TRBV5-1 and TRBJ2-3; no reliable D call. V lost 5 bases to trimming and J lost 4 bases, with 11 bases between them. The V gene's germline CDR1 is SGHRS and CDR2 YFSETQ. The CDR3 totals 13 residues. The CDR3: CASRRRFSDTQYF. The DNA of the CDR3 is TGCGCCAGCAGACGAAGATTTTCAGATACGCAGTATTTT. Full variable domain (outside the CDR3, taken from reference TRBV5-1 and TRBJ2-3): KAGVTQTPRYLIKTRGQQVTLSCSPISGHRSVSWYQQTPGQGLQFLFEYFSETQRNKGNFPGRFSGRQFSNSRSEMNVSTLELGDSALYLCASRRRFSDTQYFGPGTRLTVL.

The chain is built from TRBV2 and TRBJ2-3; TRBD1 is a possible D gene (6 bases). Germline loops: CDR1 SNHLY, CDR2 FYNNEI. V lost 8 bases and J 6 bases, leaving 12 bases between the germline ends. The CDR3 extends over 12 amino acids. The CDR3 reads CASHTGSDTQYF. The CDR3 DNA follows: TGTGCCAGCCATACAGGGTCCGATACGCAGTATTTT.

This chain joins TRBV6-5 and TRBJ2-7, with no clear D. CDR3 length equals 13 residues. V lost 5 bases and J lost 5, with 13 bases in between. Germline CDR1 is MNHEY and CDR2 is SVGAGI. This chain's CDR3 is CASSPTPWDEQYF. DNA for the CDR3: TGTGCCAGCAGTCCGACCCCGTGGGACGAGCAGTACTTC.

The chain employs TRBV6-1 and TRBJ2-7; perhaps TRBD2 as D (6 bases). V was pared by 4 bases and J by 2 bases, with 9 bases between. The CDR3 length is 13 residues. Germline V gene sequence: CDR1 MNHNS, CDR2 SASEGT. For the CDR3, the DNA is TGTGCCAGCAGTGGCGGGGTTGCCTACGAGCAGTACTTC. It translates to CASSGGVAYEQYF.

V gene TRBV2 combines with J gene TRBJ2-1; TRBD2 aligns across 9 bases. Germline V lookup: CDR1 SNHLY, CDR2 FYNNEI. V shed 6 bases, J shed 2 bases, and the junction held 14 bases outside the gene matches. The CDR3 length is 18 residues. The CDR3 loop is CASRGGLASSHTYNEQFF. The CDR3, as DNA: TGTGCCAGCAGGGGGGGACTAGCCTCGTCTCACACCTACAATGAGCAGTTCTTC. The full variable domain, completed using reference TRBV2 and TRBJ2-1, is EPEVTQTPSHQVTQMGQEVILRCVPISNHLYFYWYRQILGQKVEFLVSFYNNEISEKSEIFDDQFSVERPDGSNFTLKIRSTKLEDSAMYFCASRGGLASSHTYNEQFFGPGTRLTVL.

The rearrangement joins TRBV2 to TRBJ1-2; D might be TRBD1 (6 bases). Germline loops: CDR1 SNHLY, CDR2 FYNNEI. The CDR3 sequence is 17 residues long. V dropped 1 base and J dropped 3 bases, with 18 bases sitting between them. The CDR3 reads CASSEVGGGGPYYGYTF. The CDR3 DNA sequence: TGTGCCAGCAGTGAAGTCGGGGGCGGGGGACCCTACTATGGCTACACCTTC.

The J gene is TRBJ1-2, the V gene TRBV11-3; TRBD1 aligns across 7 bases. This CDR3 comprises 13 residues. Germline assignment: CDR1 SGHNT and CDR2 YENEEA. Germline trimming cut 5 bases from V and 8 bases from J; bases unmatched to any gene: 8. The CDR3 DNA follows: TGTGCCAGCAGCATCGACAGGGCCAGGGGCTACACCTTC. This gives the protein CASSIDRARGYTF.

This chain links TRBV6-1 with TRBJ2-5, with 8 bases fitting TRBD2. From germline, CDR1 is MNHNS and CDR2 SASEGT. There are 15 residues in the CDR3. After removal of 1 base from V and 10 bases from J, the junction contained 11 bases not matched to a gene. The CDR3 loop reads CASSEEFREGSVQYF. CDR3 DNA sequence: TGTGCCAGCAGTGAAGAGTTTCGGGAGGGGTCAGTCCAGTACTTC.

This clone was found once. V is TRBV7-8 and J is TRBJ2-2; D is perhaps TRBD1 (6 bases). This CDR3 contains 19 residues. Germline CDR1 reads SGHVS; CDR2 reads FQNEAQ. V shed 3 bases and J shed 0 bases, with 20 bases lying between them. This CDR3 is CASSFRTAVGGTNTGELFF. For the CDR3, the DNA is TGTGCCAGCAGCTTTAGGACAGCCGTTGGGGGAACGAACACCGGGGAGCTGTTTTTT.

The V call is TRBV2, the J call TRBJ1-2; possibly TRBD1 for D (5 bases). Trimming removed 7 bases at V and 4 bases at J, with 22 bases between. CDR3 length: 16 amino acids. Germline CDR1 and CDR2: SNHLY and FYNNEI. The CDR3 loop reads CASTPGQGGFSYGYTF. CDR3 sequence (DNA): TGTGCCAGCACACCTGGGCAGGGTGGATTTAGCTATGGCTACACCTTC.

The chain has TRBV4-1 and TRBJ2-7; TRBD2 aligns across 7 bases. Germline CDR1 reads MGHRA; CDR2 reads YSYEKL. V lost 0 bases to trimming and J lost 3 bases; unmatched junction nucleotides: 5. The CDR3 sequence is 15 residues long. The DNA of the CDR3 is TGCGCCAGCAGCCAAGATGGGGCTAGCGGCTACGAGCAGTACTTC. It specifies CASSQDGASGYEQYF.

The chain employs TRBV11-3 and TRBJ1-2; 7 bases match TRBD1. Germline-derived CDR1 and CDR2 are SGHNT and YENEEA. The CDR3 has 15 amino acids. V lost 5 bases, J lost 2 bases, and 8 bases stayed unmatched. CDR3 nucleotides: TGTGCCAGCAGCAACGAGGGGGCGCGGAACTATGGCTACACCTTC. Translated: CASSNEGARNYGYTF.

The chain is built from TRBV5-6 and TRBJ2-5; 11 nucleotides line up with TRBD2. CDR1 and CDR2 (germline): SGHDT, YYEEEE. The CDR3 totals 16 residues. With 0 bases clipped from V and 1 base from J, the junction kept 2 bases outside the gene matches. CDR3 DNA: TGTGCCAGCAGCTTGGGACTAGCGGGGATCCAAGAGACCCAGTACTTC. Translation: CASSLGLAGIQETQYF. Full variable domain (remainder filled in from reference TRBV5-6 and TRBJ2-5): DAGVTQSPTHLIKTRGQQVTLRCSPKSGHDTVSWYQQALGQGPQFIFQYYEEEERQRGNFPDRFSGHQFPNYSSELNVNALLLGDSALYLCASSLGLAGIQETQYFGPGTRLLVL.

This clone was detected only once. The chain uses TRBV6-1 and TRBJ1-2; no reliable D call. This CDR3 contains 13 residues. Per germline, CDR1 MNHNS and CDR2 SASEGT. The V and J ends lost 1 base and 7 bases respectively, with 10 bases between them. This CDR3 reads CASSEVSVGGYTF. For the CDR3, the DNA is TGTGCCAGCAGTGAAGTGTCAGTCGGTGGCTACACCTTC.

This chain links TRBV9 with TRBJ2-2; D not certain. The V and J ends lost 3 bases and 5 bases respectively, with 11 bases between them. The CDR3 covers 14 residues. Germline V CDR1 and CDR2: SGDLS, YYNGEE. The DNA of the CDR3 is TGTGCCAGCAGCGGAGCGACGCGGACCGGGGAGCTGTTTTTT. It translates to CASSGATRTGELFF.

This sequence joins TRBV5-5 and TRBJ1-2; no firm D call. V lost 0 bases and J 4 bases, leaving 10 bases between the germline ends. This CDR3 has 14 amino acids. Germline-derived CDR1 and CDR2 are SGHKS and YYEKEE (reference sequence). CDR3 in amino acids: CASSLDLHAYGYTF. CDR3 DNA: TGTGCCAGCAGCTTGGACCTACATGCCTATGGCTACACCTTC.

The V and J genes are TRBV30 and TRBJ2-7; possible D gene TRBD2, 5 bases. V shed 1 base and J shed 0 bases, with 13 bases lying between them. The CDR3 has 15 residues. Germline-derived CDR1 and CDR2 are GTSNPN and SVGIG (reference sequence). CDR3: CAWSARGPFSYEQYF. CDR3 sequence (DNA): TGTGCCTGGAGTGCACGGGGTCCTTTCTCCTACGAGCAGTACTTC.

A few counts support this clone. The chain combines TRBV7-2 with TRBJ1-5, with D uncertain. CDR3 length: 13 residues. Deletions cut 5 bases from V and 0 bases from J, with 5 bases between. Germline V gives CDR1 SGHTA, CDR2 FQGNSA. The CDR3, as DNA: TGTGCCAGCAGCCAAGATAGCAATCAGCCCCAGCATTTT. Amino acid sequence: CASSQDSNQPQHF.

The chain combines TRBV2 with TRBJ1-3; 9 nucleotides align to TRBD1. J was trimmed by 0 bases and V by 7 bases; bases with no gene match: 7. Germline lookup yields CDR1 SNHLY and CDR2 FYNNEI. This CDR3 is 16 amino acids long. CDR3 sequence reads: CASNRDRAISGNTIYF. The CDR3 nucleotides read TGTGCCAGCAACAGGGACAGGGCTATCTCTGGAAACACCATATATTTT.